A single sample is the source of the 17 T cell receptor beta chains below, sequenced in a study of blood T cell repertoires in COVID-19 (TCRdb year 2020). The library was generated by the immunoSEQ multiplex PCR assay. TCRdb carries this immuneACCESS record with in-frame sequences only. Its versions omit some clonotypes, under half of them owing to an unresolved V gene in the studies checked, with the rest unexplained. The sample table shows 150,000 to 200,000 clones, and approximately 80% are seen once. Of the sample, roughly 9.6% is held by the ten largest clones. The specimen sequenced was peripheral blood. The receptors come from a middle-aged woman with COVID-19, enrolled during active disease.

V and J are TRBV5-1 and TRBJ2-1; TRBD1 agrees at 7 bases. The V gene's germline CDR1 is SGHRS and CDR2 YFSETQ. Trimming at V came to 4 bases and at J to 4 bases, leaving 8 bases not matched to a gene. CDR3 length: 15 amino acids. Here the CDR3 reads CASSLDRVGYNEQFF. CDR3 DNA: TGCGCCAGCAGCCTAGACAGGGTAGGGTACAATGAGCAGTTCTTC.

The chain links TRBV29-1 to TRBJ2-1, with 8 bases fitting TRBD2. Germline lookup yields CDR1 SQVTM and CDR2 ANQGSEA. Germline trimming cut 6 bases from V and 4 bases from J; bases unmatched to any gene: 5. The length of the CDR3 is 13 residues. DNA of the CDR3: TGCAGCGTACGGACTAGCTTTTACAATGAGCAGTTCTTC. The encoded protein is CSVRTSFYNEQFF.

The rearrangement links TRBV6-6 to TRBJ1-1; no clear D gene. Germline CDR1 MNHNY, CDR2 SVGAGI (reference sequence). Trimming shortened V by 2 bases and J by 1 base, and 11 bases separated the two germline ends. This CDR3 is built from 15 residues. This CDR3 reads CASSYGNGRNTEAFF. The CDR3 coding sequence is TGTGCCAGCAGTTACGGGAATGGGAGGAACACTGAAGCTTTCTTT.

This rearrangement joins TRBV28 to TRBJ2-4; 7 bases are shared with TRBD1. Per germline, CDR1 MDHEN and CDR2 SYDVKM. Trimming at V came to 6 bases and at J to 3 bases, leaving 5 bases not matched to a gene. The length of the CDR3 is 14 residues. The CDR3 DNA reads TGTGCCAGCAGCGGGACAGTGGGCAAAAACATTCAGTACTTC. Protein product: CASSGTVGKNIQYF.

The genes are TRBV12-5 and TRBJ2-3; possible D gene TRBD1, 6 bases. V lost 6 bases and J lost 1, with 17 bases in between. The CDR3 consists of 16 residues. The germline gives CDR1 LGHNT, CDR2 FRNRAP. CDR3 loop: CASGPGTLSRTDTQYF. In DNA, the CDR3 is TGTGCTAGTGGCCCCGGGACACTATCTCGCACAGATACGCAGTATTTT. Drawing the rest from reference TRBV12-5 and TRBJ2-3, the complete variable domain is DARVTQTPRHKVTEMGQEVTMRCQPILGHNTVFWYRQTMMQGLELLAYFRNRAPLDDSGMPKDRFSAEMPDATLATLKIQPSEPRDSAVYFCASGPGTLSRTDTQYFGPGTRLTVL.

The genes are TRBV19 and TRBJ1-2, with TRBD1 identical over 9 bases. The junction had 8 bases not matched to a gene; V was cut back by 5 bases and J by 4 bases. The V gene's germline CDR1 is LNHDA and CDR2 SQIVND (reference sequence). This CDR3 has 15 amino acids. This CDR3 reads CASSSGTGILYGYTF. The CDR3 bases are TGTGCCAGTAGTTCGGGGACAGGGATCCTCTATGGCTACACCTTC.

The V call is TRBV12-3 or TRBV12-4, the J call TRBJ1-5, with D hard to call. The CDR3 spans 13 residues. The V gene lost 4 bases and the J gene lost 6 bases, with 10 bases spanning the gap. The CDR3 spells CASSSDTPQPQHF. In DNA, the CDR3 is TGTGCCAGCAGTTCCGACACCCCTCAGCCCCAGCATTTT.

The V and J genes are TRBV2 and TRBJ2-5, with 7 bases aligning to TRBD1. The CDR3 spans 14 residues. The germline V gene encodes CDR1 SNHLY and CDR2 FYNNEI. J was trimmed by 2 bases and V by 6 bases; bases with no gene match: 6. CDR3: CASSKDRLQETQYF. In nucleotides, the CDR3 is TGTGCCAGCAGCAAGGACAGGTTACAAGAGACCCAGTACTTC.

This clone was picked up a small number of times. The gene calls are TRBV9 and TRBJ2-5; D is possibly TRBD1 (5 bases). CDR1 is SGDLS and CDR2 is YYNGEE in the germline V gene. This CDR3 spans 13 amino acids. The ends were cut back, 0 bases at V and 5 bases at J, with 8 bases in the middle. CDR3: CASSVEGFETQYF. The CDR3 coding sequence is TGTGCCAGCAGCGTAGAGGGGTTTGAGACCCAGTACTTC.

This clone has only one observation. The chain has TRBV9 and TRBJ1-2; no clear D gene. V shed 3 bases and J shed 8 bases, with 17 bases lying between them. The CDR3 loop spans 14 amino acids. Germline V gene lookup returns CDR1 SGDLS and CDR2 YYNGEE. CDR3 residues: CASSALTATGGYTF. The CDR3 nucleotides read TGTGCCAGCAGCGCACTTACCGCGACGGGGGGCTACACCTTC.

This clone was seen only once. The chain recombines TRBV5-4 with TRBJ2-1; 8 bases fit TRBD2. The V gene end was trimmed by 4 bases and the J gene end by 8 bases; junction bases not matched to a gene: 11. CDR3 size: 15 residues. The germline CDR1 and CDR2 sequences are SGHNT and YYREEE (reference sequence). The CDR3, as DNA: TGTGCCAGCAGCCCTGGACTAGCCATGCTCTATGAGCAGTTCTTC. This codes for CASSPGLAMLYEQFF.

The V call is TRBV30, the J call TRBJ2-7, with 9 bases fitting TRBD1. The CDR3 has 13 residues. Trimming at V came to 1 base and at J to 9 bases, leaving 7 bases not matched to a gene. Germline CDR1 GTSNPN, CDR2 SVGIG (reference sequence). CDR3 region: CAWSGTGEFRQYV. In DNA form, the CDR3 reads TGTGCCTGGAGTGGGACAGGGGAATTTAGGCAGTACGTC.

The chain couples TRBV5-1 to TRBJ2-3; D possibly corresponds to TRBD1 (6 bases). CDR1 and CDR2 from the germline V gene are SGHRS and YFSETQ. The V end lost 6 bases, the J end lost 3 bases, and 11 bases lay between the germline ends. This CDR3 has 13 residues. CDR3 nucleotide sequence: TGCGCCAGCACCTTACAGGGTACAGATACGCAGTATTTT. This gives the protein CASTLQGTDTQYF.

The V call is TRBV28, the J call TRBJ2-2; D is undetermined. In germline, CDR1 is MDHEN, CDR2 SYDVKM. The CDR3 spans 12 residues. The V and J ends lost 3 bases and 6 bases respectively, with 5 bases between them. CDR3 sequence reads: CASSLYSGELFF. The CDR3 DNA reads as TGTGCCAGCAGTTTGTACTCCGGGGAGCTGTTTTTT.

The chain couples TRBV6-5 to TRBJ1-2; TRBD1 might be the D (6 bases). CDR1 MNHEY and CDR2 SVGAGI come from the germline V gene. V was trimmed by 6 bases and J by 4 bases, leaving 12 bases between them. This CDR3 comprises 13 residues. The CDR3 DNA reads as TGTGCCAGCAGCACCGACAGGCGCTATGGCTACACCTTC. Amino acid sequence: CASSTDRRYGYTF.

The V and J genes are TRBV6-1 and TRBJ1-1; D perhaps matches TRBD1 (6 bases). Germline CDR1 is MNHNS and CDR2 is SASEGT. The CDR3 has 15 residues. The ends were cut back, 5 bases at V and 8 bases at J, with 21 bases in the middle. The CDR3 here is CASSLGRGRSHEAFF. Here the CDR3 DNA reads TGTGCCAGCAGTTTAGGCAGGGGACGCAGCCACGAAGCTTTCTTT.

The CDR3 DNA reads as TGTGCCAGCAGCTTTGCGTCGGCGGGAACCTCGGGGAATGAGCAGTTCTTC. Encoded protein: CASSFASAGTSGNEQFF. The chain links TRBV7-6 to TRBJ2-1; the D gene is possibly TRBD2 (6 bases). In germline, CDR1 is SGHVS, CDR2 FNYEAQ. CDR3 length: 17 amino acids. Trimming shortened V by 3 bases and J by 7 bases, and 22 bases separated the two germline ends.